The TCR beta chain under discussion was sequenced for a study of neurological immune-mediated disorders. One entry per CDR3 protein, called by TCRdb with MiXCR from the 5' RACE reads. The sample yields approximately 74,000 distinct CDR3 sequences, about 9% seen once. The table lists this clonotype with many counts. The TCR was taken from a middle-aged man in good health. The sample consisted of PBMCs.

CDR3: CASSLKLAHTEAFF. For the CDR3, the DNA is TGTGCCAGCAGTTTAAAGCTGGCACACACTGAAGCTTTCTTT. V and J are TRBV12-3 or TRBV12-4 and TRBJ1-1; D is unclear. The V end was cut by 2 bases, the J end by 3 bases, with 10 bases between. The CDR3 has 14 amino acids.